This is a list of T cell receptor beta chains from one sample in a study of technical replicates of blood from four donors. TCRdb keeps only in-frame clones here, not all; method: immunoSEQ multiplex PCR. The sample carries 70,000 to 90,000 clones, around nine tenths recorded once. The sequencing input was T cells isolated from PBMCs. These receptors originate from a human donor in good health. The CDR3 runs from the conserved cysteine through the conserved F or W. D genes are given only for firm matches. The size of a clone is reported for some rows only, either as once, few or many, or as a class for expanded clones.

d_call	j_call	clone_size	cdr3_length	v_call	cdr3_nt	cdr3_aa
TRBD1	TRBJ2-3	-	15	TRBV7-9	TGTGCCAGCAGCGGAGACAGGGGGCTGACAGATACGCAGTATTTT	CASSGDRGLTDTQYF
TRBD2	TRBJ2-5	-	15	TRBV5-5	TGTGCCAGCAGCTTACCTACTAGCGGTGGGGAGACCCAGTACTTC	CASSLPTSGGETQYF
TRBD2	TRBJ2-1	-	16	TRBV4-1	TGCGCCAGCAGCCAACTGCTAGCGGGAGGGCCCTCTGAGCAGTTCTTC	CASSQLLAGGPSEQFF
-	TRBJ2-7	-	12	TRBV7-9	TGTGCCAGCAGCTCTACGTTGCGGGGCTGTCACTTC	CASSSTLRGCHF
TRBD1	TRBJ1-5	-	15	TRBV27	TGTGCCAGCAGGACAGGGGGCGCCGGCAATCAGCCCCAGCATTTT	CASRTGGAGNQPQHF
TRBD2	TRBJ2-1	-	14	TRBV6-5	TGTGCCAGCAGTTCCCCAGGCGGGAGGAATGAGCAGTTCTTC	CASSSPGGRNEQFF
-	TRBJ2-6	-	13	TRBV5-1	TGCGCCAGCAGCTTGGAGGAGCCCAACGTCCTGACTTTC	CASSLEEPNVLTF
-	TRBJ2-1	-	17	TRBV28	TGTGCCAGCTCCAAATACAGACGGCGGGCCCTCCTGAATGAGCAGTTCTTC	CASSKYRRRALLNEQFF
-	TRBJ2-7	-	12	TRBV9	TGTGCCAGCAGCGGCACAGGGCGCGAGCAGTACTTC	CASSGTGREQYF
TRBD2	TRBJ2-1	-	19	TRBV7-2	TGTGCCAGCAGCTTAGGCGTGGGACTAGCGGGAAAATCCTACAATGAGCAGTTCTTC	CASSLGVGLAGKSYNEQFF
TRBD1	TRBJ1-5	-	14	TRBV7-2	TGTGCCAGCAGCCAGGGACAGTACAATCAGCCCCAGCATTTT	CASSQGQYNQPQHF
TRBD1	TRBJ2-1	few	15	TRBV6-4	TGTGCCAGCAGTGACGGGACAGGGGGCGTCAATGAGCAGTTCTTC	CASSDGTGGVNEQFF
-	TRBJ2-2	few	15	TRBV19	TGTGCCACTGTGCCGGGACTTTCGACCCCCGGGGAGCTGTTTTTT	CATVPGLSTPGELFF
-	TRBJ2-7	-	13	TRBV4-1	TGCGCCAGCAGCCAAATCCGGGGCTACGAGCAGTACTTC	CASSQIRGYEQYF
TRBD1	TRBJ1-2	-	16	TRBV7-9	TGTGCCAGCAGCTCCCGACAGGGGGCGCGGGTTGAGGGCTACACCTTC	CASSSRQGARVEGYTF
TRBD2	TRBJ2-7	-	17	TRBV23-1	TGCGCCAGCAGTCAATCGAGGAGACTAGCGCCCTCCTACGAGCAGTACTTC	CASSQSRRLAPSYEQYF
-	TRBJ1-5	-	14	TRBV10-3	TGTGCCATCAGTGCAGGGGCCGGCAATCAGCCCCAGCATTTT	CAISAGAGNQPQHF
TRBD2	TRBJ2-5	-	15	TRBV7-9	TGTGCCAGCAGCTCGGGTCTAACTAGCGCGGAAGCCCAGTACTTC	CASSSGLTSAEAQYF
TRBD2	TRBJ2-1	-	17	TRBV5-3	TGTGCCAGAAGTCCTAGCGGGAGGGCCGGACTCTACAATGAGCAGTTCTTC	CARSPSGRAGLYNEQFF
TRBD2	TRBJ2-7	-	13	TRBV14	TGTGCCAGCAGAACTAGCGGGGGTTACGAGCAGTACTTC	CASRTSGGYEQYF
TRBD1	TRBJ2-7	-	14	TRBV2	TGTGCCAGCAGTGGGACAGGGGGGTCCTACGAGCAGTACTTC	CASSGTGGSYEQYF
-	TRBJ2-1	-	17	TRBV7-9	TGTGCCAGCAGCTTGCCTCAGCGAGTATACGCGTACAATGAGCAGTTCTTC	CASSLPQRVYAYNEQFF
-	TRBJ2-7	-	13	TRBV5-6	TGTGCCAGCAGCCTGGGGGCCCCCTACGAGCAGTACTTC	CASSLGAPYEQYF
-	TRBJ1-1	-	16	TRBV19	TGTGCCAGTAGTCTTATACTAGGTGTAAGATCCTCTGAAGCTTTCTTT	CASSLILGVRSSEAFF
TRBD1	TRBJ1-4	few	13	TRBV18	TGTGCCAGCTCACCAGACAGGGGAGAAAAACTGTTTTTT	CASSPDRGEKLFF
-	TRBJ1-1	-	11	TRBV27	TGTGCCACCGGATTCCGGGCTGAAGCTTTCTTT	CATGFRAEAFF
-	TRBJ1-1	few	15	TRBV11-2	TGTGCCAGCAGCTTCCGGGACACCAAGAACACTGAAGCTTTCTTT	CASSFRDTKNTEAFF
-	TRBJ2-5	-	13	TRBV2	TGTGCCAGCCGTCTGGGGGCCCAAGAGACCCAGTACTTC	CASRLGAQETQYF
-	TRBJ2-7	-	13	TRBV5-1	TGCGCCAGCAGCATGGAGGGAGAGTACGAGCAGTACTTC	CASSMEGEYEQYF
TRBD1	TRBJ1-5	once	15	TRBV15	TGTGCCACCAGCATCCGACAGGGGACCAATCAGCCCCAGCATTTT	CATSIRQGTNQPQHF
TRBD2	TRBJ2-7	-	13	TRBV28	TGTGCCAGCACCAAAAGGGCCGGGACTAGCGGGGCCTTC	CASTKRAGTSGAF
TRBD2	TRBJ2-5	-	12	TRBV25-1	TGTGCCAGCGCGGGGGTACAAGAGACCCAGTACTTC	CASAGVQETQYF
-	TRBJ2-2	-	13	TRBV7-3	TGTGCCACAAGGACAGCCAATACGGGGGAGCTGTTTTTT	CATRTANTGELFF
-	TRBJ1-1	few	13	TRBV6-5	TGTGCCAGCAGTTTGAGACAGTTCGCTGAAGCTTTCTTT	CASSLRQFAEAFF
-	TRBJ2-3	-	18	TRBV27	TGTGCCAGCAGTTCCCTCCAGAGGGGAGGGGGAAAGACAGATACGCAGTATTTT	CASSSLQRGGGKTDTQYF
TRBD2	TRBJ2-5	-	15	TRBV6-5	TGTGCCAGCAGTTTTAGACTAGCGGGAGATGTGACCCAGTACTTC	CASSFRLAGDVTQYF
-	TRBJ2-1	-	14	TRBV6-5	TGTGCCAGCAGTGAAGGAGTTAGAGGCAATGAGCAGTTCTTC	CASSEGVRGNEQFF
TRBD1	TRBJ1-2	-	15	TRBV7-8	TGTGCCAGCAGCTCTGGGGACAGGGCCAGCTATGGCTACACCTTC	CASSSGDRASYGYTF
TRBD1	TRBJ2-5	few	16	TRBV4-1	TGCGCCAGCAGCGCATTAGACAGGGGGGATCTAGAGACCCAGTACTTC	CASSALDRGDLETQYF
-	TRBJ1-2	-	13	TRBV7-8	TGTGCCAGCAGTACCGACAGAATGAATGGCTACACCTTC	CASSTDRMNGYTF
TRBD1	TRBJ2-6	-	16	TRBV5-1	TGCGCCAGCAGCCGGGACAGGGAATACGGGGCCAACGTCCTGACTTTC	CASSRDREYGANVLTF